This TCR beta chain was captured in a study of shared clonotypes between healthy human individuals (dated by TCRdb to 2019 to 2021). At the level of the whole study: Three men and two women, aged 18 to 49 years, made up the cohort. For each donor, CD4 naive and CD4 memory were each given three plates, CD8 naive was given two plates, and CD8 memory was given one plate. To estimate repertoire size and how much clonotype sharing occurs between individuals, the study deeply sequenced the blood TCR repertoires of roughly 5 healthy adults. To increase sequencing depth and limit assay-specific biases, TCR repertoire library preparation and sequencing were carried out by different laboratories using diverse techniques. Leukapheresis yielded between about 0.85 and 9 billion PBMCs per donor. The study at large found these results: Because the study included a small number of donors, the genetic and exposure-history diversity represented was limited. Compared with non-shared clonotypes, the clonotypes found in all four sorted-subset donors had higher generation probabilities. Rarefaction of sorted-subset datasets indicated incomplete sequencing despite the large sequencing depth. Sharing across a handful of donors was observed for around 5% of naive CD4, under 4% of naive CD8, around 2.5% of memory CD4, and over 0.3% of memory CD8 clonotypes. Only blood was sampled, and tissue TCR repertoires likely differ from those in blood. Larger estimated clonotype richness was generally found for naive subsets than for memory subsets. Pairwise subsampling led to the expectation that sequencing depth would affect the degree of clonotype sharing among donors.

Reading from cysteine to phenylalanine, the CDR3 counts 15 amino acids. Kept here is only the CDR3 DNA, which spans 45 bases and is read in frame from base 1. V drops 2 bases and J drops 6 bases, leaving 14 bases in between. CDR1 MNHEY and CDR2 SMNVEV are derived from the germline V gene (reference sequence). CD8 naive samples were obtained by positive selection for CCR7 among CD45RO-negative cells, yielding a CD45RA+CCR7+ population from which TemRA cells were excluded. The donors were healthy, HIV-negative adults with no recently reported acute infections or vaccinations. All donors were Caucasian adults living in Nashville, Tennessee, USA. After blood collection by leukapheresis, PBMCs were isolated using Ficoll-Histopaque density gradient centrifugation and then cryopreserved in the vapor phase of liquid nitrogen. Analytical flow cytometry was used to check the purity and quantity of each magnetically sorted T cell population. From each sorted fraction, genomic DNA was isolated and quantified by UV absorbance on a Nanodrop 2000c.

Using the deep immunoSEQ assay, multiplex PCR amplified TCR CDR3 regions from genomic DNA. Extracted genomic DNA from each cell subset was distributed evenly across all wells of several immunoSEQ 96-well plates, and each plate was treated as a replicate. For sorted subsets, each replicate PCR was loaded with roughly 190 ng genomic DNA, equivalent to 30,000 or so T cell genomes. Purified libraries were quantified with a Qubit 3.0 fluorometer, sized on a Bioanalyzer 2100, and re-quantified with the KAPA Library Quantification kit. Each immunoSEQ 96-well plate was sequenced on its own single-read 150-cycle Illumina NextSeq 550 flow cell. Under the source paper's analysis protocol: Because only junctional sequences without quality scores were contained in the immunoSEQ output, filtering matching that applied to full-length reads could not be performed. Sequences were annotated with PyIR, a Python wrapper for IgBLAST v1.9, using IMGT germline references to assign V/J genes and CDR3. Any read was removed if the V/J assignment was weak (E-value above 1e-6), the CDR3 was missing, or the read contained stop codons, out-of-frame junctions, or ambiguous translated residues. A V3J clonotype was defined by an identical inferred V gene, J gene, and CDR3 amino acid sequence. The percentage overlap between two repertoires was calculated by dividing the number of shared unique clonotypes by the size of the smaller repertoire. Richness of each repertoire was evaluated using RTK rarefaction, the Chao1 estimator, and Recon v2.1 estimates of unobserved clonotypes. For all TCRbeta clonotypes obtained by the gDNA method from a few donors, generation probabilities were computed with OLGA. In its TCRdb copy, this immuneACCESS table keeps in-frame sequences only and misses some clones. Where compared with another copy, unresolved V genes explain less than half of these, and the others have no known cause. The V and J calls and clone size were taken over from that table, and D and trimming were inferred from the DNA. In all, the sample holds approximately 1.9 million clones, and 80% to 95% of those were seen once. The ten largest clones add up to about 1.6% of the sample.

As for this clone: The target of this receptor is not known. It has no much larger one-base neighbor in the sample; base qualities were not kept.

Sequenced sample: naive CD8+ T cells from PBMCs. Sample cell subset or site, as interpreted from the label and publication: CD45RA+CCR7+. The source is a man younger than 35 in good health. Some clones in this sample may be carry-over from other donors' samples. The V and J genes are TRBV27 and TRBJ1-5, with the D gene not clear enough to name. The DNA sequence reads TGTGCCAGCAGTTTAAGTGCGATCGCTGCTCAGCCCCAGCATTTT. This translates into CASSLSAIAAQPQHF.